The TCR beta chain described here comes from a study of T cell responses to AZD1222 COVID-19 vaccine. About the research overall: It was second doses at about 4 or about 12 weeks that were pooled.

A note on this clone: The antigen remains unidentified.

Points from the study as a whole: Two AZD1222 administrations were followed by greater Spike-specific TCR breadth and depth. The donor cohort was predominantly white British with a female majority, and clonal diversity may have been underestimated. Among AZD1222 vaccinees, only five to seven were seropositive at baseline.

The data were produced by immunoSEQ multiplex PCR, yet TCRdb's version contains in-frame clones alone and is incomplete. This table holds about 55,000 clones, 75% to 90% found once. The clonotype was recovered from an adult in good health. The sample was peripheral blood, taken on day 0 of AZD1222 vaccination.

The CDR3 DNA sequence: TGTGCCAGCAGCCAGGGGAGCCCATCCGGGACTAGCGGTAAAGACTCCTACAATGAGCAGTTCTTC. Translating it yields CASSQGSPSGTSGKDSYNEQFF. V is TRBV14 and J is TRBJ2-1; TRBD2 matches 11 bases. The germline V gene encodes CDR1 SGHDN and CDR2 FVKESK. CDR3 length equals 22 residues. Germline trimming cut 3 bases from V and 0 bases from J; bases unmatched to any gene: 19.